Sequencing of this T cell receptor beta chain was carried out in a study of cytomegalovirus exposure and HLA in healthy donors. Study findings and constraints: The listing of roughly 160 TCR beta chains classed them as cytomegalovirus-associated. Usually a TCR sequence was rare, but some public TCRs were found in many donors.

CDR3 size: 15 residues. V lost 7 bases, J lost 2 bases, and 6 bases stayed unmatched. Germline V gives CDR1 MNHNY, CDR2 SVGAGI (reference sequence). This clone showed up just a few times. Its target is not known. Primers included in the PCR were 60 Vbeta and 13 Jbeta primers. The repertoire was sequenced with immunoSEQ multiplex PCR; TCRdb's copy has only in-frame clones and lacks some. The table has tens of thousands of clones, around 69% seen once. The TCR was taken from a human donor in good health. The specimen was PBMCs. The chain links TRBV6-6 to TRBJ2-1; 9 bases agree with TRBD2. The CDR3 region is CASTLAGAAYNEQFF. In DNA, the CDR3 is TGTGCCAGCACTTTAGCGGGAGCCGCCTACAATGAGCAGTTCTTC.